What follows are 6 T cell receptor beta chains derived from one specimen sequenced in a study of T cell changes during pregnancy in multiple sclerosis. TCRdb's table, derived via immunoSEQ multiplex PCR, lists solely in-frame clones and lacks some. The sample holds over 60,000 clones; 90% to 95% are singletons and the top ten take more than 0.8%. Sequencing used peripheral blood, obtained in the first trimester of pregnancy. The receptors here all came from a female donor with multiple sclerosis, enrolled in a pregnancy study.

The rearrangement links TRBV5-1 to TRBJ2-1; maybe TRBD2 (6 bases). CDR3 length: 15 amino acids. CDR1 and CDR2 from the germline V gene are SGHRS and YFSETQ. V gave up 4 bases and J gave up 0 bases, with 11 bases separating them. The CDR3 nucleotides are TGCGCCAGCAGCCCTCTAGCGACCTCCTACAATGAGCAGTTCTTC. It specifies CASSPLATSYNEQFF.

This clone is a singleton in its sample. In DNA, the CDR3 is TGCGCCAGCAGCCAAGATGGGGACAGGGGAAACGAGCAGTACTTC. This codes for CASSQDGDRGNEQYF. The chain joins TRBV4-1 to TRBJ2-7, with 10 bases lining up with TRBD1. In germline, CDR1 is MGHRA, CDR2 YSYEKL. The CDR3 loop spans 15 amino acids. V lost 0 bases and J lost 5; bases outside the gene matches: 4.

The chain has TRBV11-2 and TRBJ1-4; TRBD1 aligns across 7 bases. The CDR3 length is 15 residues. Germline trimming cut 4 bases from V and 7 bases from J; bases unmatched to any gene: 9. The germline CDR1 and CDR2 sequences are SGHAT and FQNNGV. DNA of the CDR3: TGTGCCAGCAGCTGGACGGGACAGACTGGTGAAAAACTGTTTTTT. Its translation is CASSWTGQTGEKLFF. The full variable domain, rest sourced from reference TRBV11-2 and TRBJ1-4, is EAGVAQSPRYKIIEKRQSVAFWCNPISGHATLYWYQQILGQGPKLLIQFQNNGVVDDSQLPKDRFSAERLKGVDSTLKIQPAKLEDSAVYLCASSWTGQTGEKLFFGSGTQLSVL.

V and J are TRBV2 and TRBJ1-1; D is perhaps TRBD1 (5 bases). V lost 5 bases, J lost 0 bases, and 10 bases lay in between. This CDR3 is 14 amino acids long. Germline assignment: CDR1 SNHLY and CDR2 FYNNEI. The CDR3 DNA reads TGTGCCAGCAGTTTCCTGACAGTGAACACTGAAGCTTTCTTT. It codes for CASSFLTVNTEAFF.

The rearrangement uses TRBV7-2 and TRBJ2-3; 11 bases line up with TRBD2. Germline V CDR1 and CDR2: SGHTA, FQGNSA. After removal of 4 bases from V and 2 bases from J, the junction contained 5 bases not matched to a gene. The CDR3 contains 16 residues. The CDR3 bases are TGTGCCAGCAGCTCCTTAGCGGGGGGGTACACAGATACGCAGTATTTT. This codes for CASSSLAGGYTDTQYF.

This chain uses TRBV7-2 with TRBJ2-5; D might be TRBD1 (6 bases). This CDR3 comprises 14 residues. Trimming stripped 5 bases from V and 5 bases from J, with 15 bases between. Germline V gene lookup returns CDR1 SGHTA and CDR2 FQGNSA. The CDR3 nucleotides are TGTGCCAGCAGCGCAACAGGGATGGGGGAGACCCAGTACTTC. Protein sequence: CASSATGMGETQYF.